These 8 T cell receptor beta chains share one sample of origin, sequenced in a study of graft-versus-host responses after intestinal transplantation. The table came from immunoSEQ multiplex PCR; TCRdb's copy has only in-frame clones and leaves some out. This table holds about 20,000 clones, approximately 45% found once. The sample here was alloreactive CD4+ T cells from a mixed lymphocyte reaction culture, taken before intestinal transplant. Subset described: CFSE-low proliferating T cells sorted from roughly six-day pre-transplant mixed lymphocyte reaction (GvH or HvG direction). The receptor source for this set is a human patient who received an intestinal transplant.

CDR3 in DNA: TGCGCCAGCAGCTTGGGAGAGCAAGAGACCCAGTACTTC. As protein: CASSLGEQETQYF. V and J are TRBV5-1 and TRBJ2-5; D not certain. The CDR3 is made up of 13 amino acids. Germline CDR1 reads SGHRS; CDR2 reads YFSETQ. Trimming took 0 bases from V and 2 from J, leaving 5 bases between them. Filled out from reference TRBV5-1 and TRBJ2-5, the complete variable domain reads KAGVTQTPRYLIKTRGQQVTLSCSPISGHRSVSWYQQTPGQGLQFLFEYFSETQRNKGNFPGRFSGRQFSNSRSEMNVSTLELGDSALYLCASSLGEQETQYFGPGTRLLVL.

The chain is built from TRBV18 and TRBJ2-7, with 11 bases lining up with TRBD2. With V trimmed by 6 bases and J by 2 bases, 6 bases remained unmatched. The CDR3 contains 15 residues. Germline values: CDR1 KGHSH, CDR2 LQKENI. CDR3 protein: CASSPGLAGPYEQYF. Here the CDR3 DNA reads TGTGCCAGCTCCCCTGGACTAGCGGGCCCCTACGAGCAGTACTTC. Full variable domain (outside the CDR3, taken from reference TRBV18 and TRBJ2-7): NAGVMQNPRHLVRRRGQEARLRCSPMKGHSHVYWYRQLPEEGLKFMVYLQKENIIDESGMPKERFSAEFPKEGPSILRIQQVVRGDSAAYFCASSPGLAGPYEQYFGPGTRLTVT.

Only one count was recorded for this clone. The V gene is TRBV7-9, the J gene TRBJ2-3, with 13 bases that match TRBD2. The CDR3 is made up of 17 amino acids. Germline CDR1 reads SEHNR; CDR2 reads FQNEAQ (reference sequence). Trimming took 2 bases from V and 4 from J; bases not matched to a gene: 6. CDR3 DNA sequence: TGTGCCAGCAGCTTATTCACTACTAGCGGGGGGGCAGATACGCAGTATTTT. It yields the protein CASSLFTTSGGADTQYF.

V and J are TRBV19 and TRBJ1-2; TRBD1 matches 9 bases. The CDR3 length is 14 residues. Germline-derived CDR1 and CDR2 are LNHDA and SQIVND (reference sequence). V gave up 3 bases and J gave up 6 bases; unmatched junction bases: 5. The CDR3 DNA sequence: TGTGCCAGTAGTATCGTGACAGGGGGTGATGGCTACACCTTC. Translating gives CASSIVTGGDGYTF.

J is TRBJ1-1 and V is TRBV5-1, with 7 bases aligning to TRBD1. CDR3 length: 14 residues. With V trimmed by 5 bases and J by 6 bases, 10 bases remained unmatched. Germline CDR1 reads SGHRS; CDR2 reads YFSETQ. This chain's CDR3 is CASSGGDSASEAFF. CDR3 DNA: TGCGCCAGCAGTGGTGGGGACAGCGCCTCTGAAGCTTTCTTT. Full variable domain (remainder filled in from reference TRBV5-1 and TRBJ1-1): KAGVTQTPRYLIKTRGQQVTLSCSPISGHRSVSWYQQTPGQGLQFLFEYFSETQRNKGNFPGRFSGRQFSNSRSEMNVSTLELGDSALYLCASSGGDSASEAFFGQGTRLTVV.

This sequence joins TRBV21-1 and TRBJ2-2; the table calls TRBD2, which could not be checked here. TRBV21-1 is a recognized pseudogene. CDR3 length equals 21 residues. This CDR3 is CASSKALLTSGGPGDTGELFF. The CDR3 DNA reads TGTGCCAGCAGCAAAGCTTTATTGACTAGCGGGGGCCCCGGGGACACCGGGGAGCTGTTTTTT.

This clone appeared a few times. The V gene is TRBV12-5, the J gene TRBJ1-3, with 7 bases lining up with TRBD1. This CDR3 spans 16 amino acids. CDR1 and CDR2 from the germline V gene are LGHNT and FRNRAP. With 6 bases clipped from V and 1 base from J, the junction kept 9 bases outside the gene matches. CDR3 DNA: TGTGCTAGTGGCTGGGGGGACAGCAATTCTGGAAACACCATATATTTT. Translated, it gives CASGWGDSNSGNTIYF. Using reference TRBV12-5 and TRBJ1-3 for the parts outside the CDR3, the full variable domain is DARVTQTPRHKVTEMGQEVTMRCQPILGHNTVFWYRQTMMQGLELLAYFRNRAPLDDSGMPKDRFSAEMPDATLATLKIQPSEPRDSAVYFCASGWGDSNSGNTIYFGEGSWLTVV.

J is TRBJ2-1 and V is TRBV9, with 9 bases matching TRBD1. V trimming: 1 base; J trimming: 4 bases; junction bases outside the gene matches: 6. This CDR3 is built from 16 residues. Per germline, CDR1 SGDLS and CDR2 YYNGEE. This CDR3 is CASSVTGTGIYNEQFF. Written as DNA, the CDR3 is TGTGCCAGCAGCGTAACCGGGACAGGGATATACAATGAGCAGTTCTTC.